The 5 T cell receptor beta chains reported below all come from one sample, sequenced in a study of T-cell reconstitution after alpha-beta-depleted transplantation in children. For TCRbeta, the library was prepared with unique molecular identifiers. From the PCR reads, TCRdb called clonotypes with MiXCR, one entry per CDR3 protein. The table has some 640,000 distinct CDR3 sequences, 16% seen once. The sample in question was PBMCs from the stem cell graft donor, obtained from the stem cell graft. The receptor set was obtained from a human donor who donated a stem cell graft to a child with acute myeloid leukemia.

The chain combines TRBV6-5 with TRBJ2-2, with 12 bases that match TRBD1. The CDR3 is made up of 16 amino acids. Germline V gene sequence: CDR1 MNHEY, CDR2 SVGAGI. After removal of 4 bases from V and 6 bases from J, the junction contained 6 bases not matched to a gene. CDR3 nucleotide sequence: TGTGCCAGCAGTTCGGGGACAGGGGGCAGAGCCGGGGAGCTGTTTTTT. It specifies CASSSGTGGRAGELFF.

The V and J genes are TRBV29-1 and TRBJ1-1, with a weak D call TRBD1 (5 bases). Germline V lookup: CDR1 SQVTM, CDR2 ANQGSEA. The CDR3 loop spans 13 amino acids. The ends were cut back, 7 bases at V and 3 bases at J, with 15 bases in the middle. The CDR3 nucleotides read TGCAGCGGGGGGTCGGGGCTGGACACTGAAGCTTTCTTT. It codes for CSGGSGLDTEAFF.

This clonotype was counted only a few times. Written as DNA, the CDR3 is TGTGCCAGCAGCGGGGAGAGGCGAGAGACCCAGTACTTC. Residues: CASSGERRETQYF. The gene calls are TRBV7-2 and TRBJ2-5, with D perhaps TRBD2 (5 bases). Germline-derived CDR1 and CDR2 are SGHTA and FQGNSA. V shed 5 bases and J shed 4 bases, with 11 bases lying between them. This CDR3 is built from 13 residues.

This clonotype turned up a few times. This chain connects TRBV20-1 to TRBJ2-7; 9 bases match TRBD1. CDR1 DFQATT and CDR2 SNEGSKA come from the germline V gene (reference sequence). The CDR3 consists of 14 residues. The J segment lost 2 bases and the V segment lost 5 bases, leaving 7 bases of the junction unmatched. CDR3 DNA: TGCAGTGCTCCCGGGACAGGGAACACCTACGAGCAGTACGTC. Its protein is CSAPGTGNTYEQYV.

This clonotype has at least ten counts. As DNA, the CDR3 is TGCAGTGCCTCCTCGGACTATGAGCAGTTCTTC. This encodes CSASSDYEQFF. The rearrangement links TRBV20-1 to TRBJ2-1, with D maybe TRBD2 (5 bases). Germline lookup yields CDR1 DFQATT and CDR2 SNEGSKA (reference sequence). Trimming shortened V by 6 bases and J by 8 bases, and 11 bases separated the two germline ends. CDR3 length equals 11 residues.